This T cell receptor beta chain was sequenced for a study of cytomegalovirus exposure and HLA in healthy donors. PCR amplification relied on 60 Vbeta primers (plus 13 Jbeta primers). Assay used: immunoSEQ multiplex PCR; TCRdb lists only in-frame clones, some missing. This table holds over 150,000 clones, roughly 85% found once. This clone occurred a few times. Its antigen is as yet unknown. Germline V gene lookup returns CDR1 SGDLS and CDR2 YYNGEE. V lost 4 bases and J lost 4, with 18 bases in between. The CDR3 covers 16 residues. Study-level findings and limits: Most TCR beta V segments were productive about 90% or about 30% of the time in an earlier analysis. As was reported, the classifier diagnosed cytomegalovirus status with high specificity and sensitivity.

This clonotype was sampled from a man aged 35-49 years in good health and CMV-seronegative. Sequencing input: PBMCs. The V call is TRBV9, the J call TRBJ2-1; tentatively, D is TRBD2 (6 bases). The CDR3 sequence: CASSFSSAGIYNEQFF. CDR3 DNA: TGTGCCAGCAGCTTTAGTTCAGCGGGCATATACAATGAGCAGTTCTTC.